These T cell receptor beta chains were read from a single sample in a study of blood T cell repertoires in COVID-19. TCRdb's copy holds only in-frame clones and misses some; the assay was immunoSEQ multiplex PCR. The table lists about 160,000 clones, around 80% of them singletons, with roughly 9.6% in the top ten. The specimen sequenced was peripheral blood. These receptors came from a man aged 60 to 69 with active or convalescent COVID-19. Both conserved end residues are part of each CDR3. The D gene is left open where the match is weak.

j_gene | v_gene | d_gene | CDR3nt | CDR3aa
TRBJ1-1 | TRBV14 | TRBD1 | TGTGCCAGCAGCCAACTTTACGGACAGGGGCGTCACACTGAAGCTTTCTTT | CASSQLYGQGRHTEAFF
TRBJ2-1 | TRBV2 | . | TGTGCCAGCAGTGAGGGCCAGGGGAATGAGCAGTTCTTC | CASSEGQGNEQFF
TRBJ1-4 | TRBV12-3/TRBV12-4 | TRBD1 | TGTGCCAGTAGGACAGGGGGGGTTGAAGAACTGTTTTTT | CASRTGGVEELFF
TRBJ2-7 | TRBV27 | TRBD2 | TGTGCCAGCAGTCCCCTAGCGGGAGGGCCTTTGCGGAAGCAGTACTTC | CASSPLAGGPLRKQYF
TRBJ2-7 | TRBV7-8 | . | TGTGCCACCGGTCACAGGGTCGACGAGCAGTACTTC | CATGHRVDEQYF
TRBJ2-1 | TRBV5-4 | TRBD2 | TGTGCCAGCAGACCGATTAGCGGGAGCAGGGCCTACAATGAGCAGTTCTTC | CASRPISGSRAYNEQFF
TRBJ1-1 | TRBV5-1 | . | TGCGCCAGCAGCTTAGGGACACTGAACACTGAAGCTTTCTTT | CASSLGTLNTEAFF
TRBJ1-6 | TRBV2 | . | TGTGCCAGCAGGCAGGGTGCGGGGTCACCCCTCCACTTT | CASRQGAGSPLHF
TRBJ2-2 | TRBV28 | . | TGTGCCAGCAGGACTACCGGGGGCACCGGGGAGCTGTTTTTT | CASRTTGGTGELFF
TRBJ1-2 | TRBV7-9 | TRBD1 | TGTGCCAGCAGCTTAGGGGGAAGCCGGGACAGGGTTGGCGGCTACACCTTC | CASSLGGSRDRVGGYTF